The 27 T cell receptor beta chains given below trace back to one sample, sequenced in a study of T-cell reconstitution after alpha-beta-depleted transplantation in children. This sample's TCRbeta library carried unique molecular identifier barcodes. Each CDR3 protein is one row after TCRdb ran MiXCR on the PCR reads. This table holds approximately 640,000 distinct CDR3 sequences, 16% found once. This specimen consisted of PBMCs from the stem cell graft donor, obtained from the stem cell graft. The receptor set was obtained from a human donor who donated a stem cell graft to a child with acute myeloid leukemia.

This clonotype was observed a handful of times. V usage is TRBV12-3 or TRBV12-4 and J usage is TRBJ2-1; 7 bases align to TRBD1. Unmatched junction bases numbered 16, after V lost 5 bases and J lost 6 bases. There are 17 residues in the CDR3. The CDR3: CASSPSQGLIYGNEQFF. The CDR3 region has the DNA TGTGCCAGCAGTCCCTCACAGGGGTTGATATACGGCAATGAGCAGTTCTTC.

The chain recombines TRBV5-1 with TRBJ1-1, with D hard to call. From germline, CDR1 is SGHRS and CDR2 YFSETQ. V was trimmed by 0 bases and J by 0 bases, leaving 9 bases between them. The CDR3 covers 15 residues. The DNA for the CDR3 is TGCGCCAGCAGCTTGGGAGACAACCTGAACACTGAAGCTTTCTTT. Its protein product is CASSLGDNLNTEAFF.

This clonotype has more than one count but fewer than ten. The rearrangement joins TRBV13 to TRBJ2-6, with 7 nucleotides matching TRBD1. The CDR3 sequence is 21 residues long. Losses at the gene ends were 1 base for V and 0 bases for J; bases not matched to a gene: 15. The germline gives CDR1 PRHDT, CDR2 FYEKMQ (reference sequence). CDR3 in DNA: TGTGCCAGCAGCTTAGCATACGGAAATTACAGGGGTAGCTCTGGGGCCAACGTCCTGACTTTC. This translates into CASSLAYGNYRGSSGANVLTF.

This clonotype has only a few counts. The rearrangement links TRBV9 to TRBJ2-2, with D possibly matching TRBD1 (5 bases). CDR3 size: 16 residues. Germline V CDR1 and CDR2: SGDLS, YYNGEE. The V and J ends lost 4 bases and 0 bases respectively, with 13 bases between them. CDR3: CASSQGDTTNTGELFF. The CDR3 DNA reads TGTGCCAGCAGCCAGGGTGACACCACGAACACCGGGGAGCTGTTTTTT.

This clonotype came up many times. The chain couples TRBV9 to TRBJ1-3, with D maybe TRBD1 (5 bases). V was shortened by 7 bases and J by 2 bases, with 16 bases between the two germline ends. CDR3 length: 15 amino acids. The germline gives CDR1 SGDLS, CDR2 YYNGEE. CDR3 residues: CASSRGLGTGNTIYF. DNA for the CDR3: TGTGCCAGCTCTAGGGGACTCGGGACTGGAAACACCATATATTTT.

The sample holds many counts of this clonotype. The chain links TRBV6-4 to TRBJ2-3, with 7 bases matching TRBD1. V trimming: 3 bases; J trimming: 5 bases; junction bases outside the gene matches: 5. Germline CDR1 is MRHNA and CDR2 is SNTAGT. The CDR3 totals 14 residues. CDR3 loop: CASSERQGRDTQYF. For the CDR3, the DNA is TGTGCCAGCAGTGAGCGACAGGGAAGAGATACGCAGTATTTT.

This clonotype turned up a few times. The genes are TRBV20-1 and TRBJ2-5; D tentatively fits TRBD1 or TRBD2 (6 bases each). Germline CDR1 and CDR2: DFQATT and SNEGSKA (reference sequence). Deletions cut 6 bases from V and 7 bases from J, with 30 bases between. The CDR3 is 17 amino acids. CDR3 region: CSADPGAARGLLATQYF. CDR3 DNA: TGCAGTGCCGACCCCGGTGCGGCCCGGGGGCTGTTGGCGACCCAGTACTTC.

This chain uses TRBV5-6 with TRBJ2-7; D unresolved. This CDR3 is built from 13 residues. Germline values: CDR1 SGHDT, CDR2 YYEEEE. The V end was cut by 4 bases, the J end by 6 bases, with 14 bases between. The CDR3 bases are TGTGCCAGCAGCCCGGGCTCAGCTGCCGAGCAGTACGTC. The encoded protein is CASSPGSAAEQYV.

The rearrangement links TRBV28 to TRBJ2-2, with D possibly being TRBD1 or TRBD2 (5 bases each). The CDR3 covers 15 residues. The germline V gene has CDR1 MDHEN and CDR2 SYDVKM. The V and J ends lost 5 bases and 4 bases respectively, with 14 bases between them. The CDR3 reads CASSIGEWSTGELFF. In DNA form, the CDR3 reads TGTGCCAGCAGTATAGGGGAGTGGAGCACCGGGGAGCTGTTTTTT.

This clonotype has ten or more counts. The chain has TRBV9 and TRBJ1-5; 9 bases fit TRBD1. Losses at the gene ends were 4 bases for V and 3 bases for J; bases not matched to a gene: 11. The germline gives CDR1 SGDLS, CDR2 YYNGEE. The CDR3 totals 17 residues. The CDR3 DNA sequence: TGTGCCAGCAGCTTAGGACAGGGGTGGAGGTCCAATCAGCCCCAGCATTTT. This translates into CASSLGQGWRSNQPQHF. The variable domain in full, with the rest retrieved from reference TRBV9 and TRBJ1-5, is DSGVTQTPKHLITATGQRVTLRCSPRSGDLSVYWYQQSLDQGLQFLIQYYNGEERAKGNILERFSAQQFPDLHSELNLSSLELGDSALYFCASSLGQGWRSNQPQHFGDGTRLSIL.

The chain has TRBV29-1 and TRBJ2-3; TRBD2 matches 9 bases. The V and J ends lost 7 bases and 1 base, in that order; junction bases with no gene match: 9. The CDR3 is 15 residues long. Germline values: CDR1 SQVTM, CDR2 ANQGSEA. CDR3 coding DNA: TGCAGCGGCTTGCTATCTAGCGGGGGCACAGATACGCAGTATTTT. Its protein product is CSGLLSSGGTDTQYF.

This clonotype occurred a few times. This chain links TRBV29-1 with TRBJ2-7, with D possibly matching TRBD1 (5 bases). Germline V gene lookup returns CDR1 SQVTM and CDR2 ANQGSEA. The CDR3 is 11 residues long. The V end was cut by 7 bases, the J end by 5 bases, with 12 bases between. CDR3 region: CSARVSHEQYF. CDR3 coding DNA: TGCAGCGCCAGGGTTTCCCACGAGCAGTACTTC.

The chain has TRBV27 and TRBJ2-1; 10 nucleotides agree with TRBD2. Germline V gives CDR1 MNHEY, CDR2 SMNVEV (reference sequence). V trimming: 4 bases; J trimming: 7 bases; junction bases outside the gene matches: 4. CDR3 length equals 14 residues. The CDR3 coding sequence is TGTGCCAGCAGTTCTGGACTAGCGGCTAATGAGCAGTTCTTC. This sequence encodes CASSSGLAANEQFF.

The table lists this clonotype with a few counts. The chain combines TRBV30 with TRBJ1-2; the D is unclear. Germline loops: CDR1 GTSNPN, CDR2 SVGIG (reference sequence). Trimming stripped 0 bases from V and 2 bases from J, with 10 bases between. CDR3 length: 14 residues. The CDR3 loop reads CAWSVPGGNYGYTF. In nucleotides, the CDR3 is TGTGCCTGGAGTGTACCGGGCGGAAACTATGGCTACACCTTC. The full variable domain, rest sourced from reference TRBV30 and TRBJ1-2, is SQTIHQWPATLVQPVGSPLSLECTVEGTSNPNLYWYRQAAGRGLQLLFYSVGIGQISSEVPQNLSASRPQDRQFILSSKKLLLSDSGFYLCAWSVPGGNYGYTFGSGTRLTVV.

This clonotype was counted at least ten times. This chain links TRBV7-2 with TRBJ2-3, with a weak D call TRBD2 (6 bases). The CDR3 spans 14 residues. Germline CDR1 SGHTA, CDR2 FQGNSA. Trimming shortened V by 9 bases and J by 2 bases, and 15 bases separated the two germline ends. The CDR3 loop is CASGEAAATDTQYF. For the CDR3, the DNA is TGTGCCAGTGGGGAGGCGGCGGCCACAGATACGCAGTATTTT.

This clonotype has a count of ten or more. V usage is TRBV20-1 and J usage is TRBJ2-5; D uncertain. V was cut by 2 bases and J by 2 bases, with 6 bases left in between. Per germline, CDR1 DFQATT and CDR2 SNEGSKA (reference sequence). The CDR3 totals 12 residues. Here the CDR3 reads CSARRQQETQYF. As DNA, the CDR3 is TGCAGTGCTAGACGGCAGCAAGAGACCCAGTACTTC.

DNA of the CDR3: TGCAGTGCTAGCGTCCGACGCGGGCCCCAGCATTTT. Translation: CSASVRRGPQHF. The V and J genes are TRBV20-1 and TRBJ1-5; D gene unclear. CDR1 and CDR2 from the germline V gene are DFQATT and SNEGSKA (reference sequence). The CDR3 extends over 12 amino acids. V was trimmed by 3 bases and J by 9 bases, leaving 12 bases between them.

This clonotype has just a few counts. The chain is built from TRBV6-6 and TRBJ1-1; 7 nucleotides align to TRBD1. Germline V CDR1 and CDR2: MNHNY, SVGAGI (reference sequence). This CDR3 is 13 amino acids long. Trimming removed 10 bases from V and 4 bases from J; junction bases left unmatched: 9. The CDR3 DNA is TGTGCCACTACAGGGGACTTCATCACTGAAGCTTTCTTT. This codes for CATTGDFITEAFF.

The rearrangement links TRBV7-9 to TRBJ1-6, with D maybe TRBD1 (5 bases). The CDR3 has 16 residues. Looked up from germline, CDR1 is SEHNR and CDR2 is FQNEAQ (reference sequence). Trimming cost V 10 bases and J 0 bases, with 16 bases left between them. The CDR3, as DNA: TGTGCCACTCGGAGGGACGGAAGCTCCTATAATTCACCCCTCCACTTT. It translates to CATRRDGSSYNSPLHF.

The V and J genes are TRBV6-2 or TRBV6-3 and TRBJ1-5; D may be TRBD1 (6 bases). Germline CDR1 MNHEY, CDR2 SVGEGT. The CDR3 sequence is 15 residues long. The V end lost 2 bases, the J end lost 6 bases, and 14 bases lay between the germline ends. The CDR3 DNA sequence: TGTGCCAGCAGTTACGTGGGGGGCCGGGGTCAGCCCCAGCATTTT. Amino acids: CASSYVGGRGQPQHF.

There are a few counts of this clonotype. The CDR3 loop reads CATSRSRDVGGTEAFF. The CDR3 region has the DNA TGTGCCACCAGCAGATCGCGGGACGTGGGAGGCACTGAAGCTTTCTTT. The chain uses TRBV15 and TRBJ1-1; a possible D gene is TRBD1 (5 bases). The germline CDR1 and CDR2 sequences are LNHNV and YYDKDF (reference sequence). Trimming pared 2 bases from V and 4 bases from J, leaving 17 bases between. The CDR3 consists of 16 residues.

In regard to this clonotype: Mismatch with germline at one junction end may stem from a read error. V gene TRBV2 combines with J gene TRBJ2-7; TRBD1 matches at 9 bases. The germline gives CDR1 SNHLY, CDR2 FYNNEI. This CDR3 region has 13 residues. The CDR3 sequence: CASRGTGGDEQYF. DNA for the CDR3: TGCGCCAGCAGGGGAACAGGGGGCGACGAGCAGTACTTC.

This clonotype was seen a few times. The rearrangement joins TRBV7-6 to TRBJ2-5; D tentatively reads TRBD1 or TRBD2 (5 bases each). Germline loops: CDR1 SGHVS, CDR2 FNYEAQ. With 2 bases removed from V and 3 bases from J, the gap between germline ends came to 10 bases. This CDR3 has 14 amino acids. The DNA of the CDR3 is TGTGCCAGCAGCTTACTCTGGGGGAAAGAGACCCAGTACTTC. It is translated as CASSLLWGKETQYF. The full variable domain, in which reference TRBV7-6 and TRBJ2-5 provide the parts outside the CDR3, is GAGVSQSPRYKVTKRGQDVALRCDPISGHVSLYWYRQALGQGPEFLTYFNYEAQQDKSGLPNDRFSAERPEGSISTLTIQRTEQRDSAMYRCASSLLWGKETQYFGPGTRLLVL.

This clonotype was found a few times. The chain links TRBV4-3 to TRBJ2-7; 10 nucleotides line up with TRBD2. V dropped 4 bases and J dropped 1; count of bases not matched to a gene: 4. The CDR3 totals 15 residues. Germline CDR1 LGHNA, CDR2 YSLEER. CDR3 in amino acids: CASSLGLAASYEQYF. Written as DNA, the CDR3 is TGCGCCAGCAGCCTTGGACTAGCGGCTTCCTACGAGCAGTACTTC.

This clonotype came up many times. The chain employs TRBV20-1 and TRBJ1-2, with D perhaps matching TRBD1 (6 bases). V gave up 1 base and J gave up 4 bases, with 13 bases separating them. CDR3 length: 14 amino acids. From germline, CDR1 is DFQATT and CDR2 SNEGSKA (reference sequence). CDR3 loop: CSARVSGVVYGYTF. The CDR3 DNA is TGCAGTGCTAGAGTATCAGGGGTTGTCTATGGCTACACCTTC.

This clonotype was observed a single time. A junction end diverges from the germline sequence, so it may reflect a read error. This CDR3 reads CASRTIGQVSYF. CDR3 DNA: TGTGCCAGCAGAACTATCGGACAGGTCTCTTACTTC. V gene TRBV27 combines with J gene TRBJ2-1, with 7 positions matching TRBD1. Germline loops: CDR1 MNHEY, CDR2 SMNVEV (reference sequence). The CDR3 sequence is 12 residues long.

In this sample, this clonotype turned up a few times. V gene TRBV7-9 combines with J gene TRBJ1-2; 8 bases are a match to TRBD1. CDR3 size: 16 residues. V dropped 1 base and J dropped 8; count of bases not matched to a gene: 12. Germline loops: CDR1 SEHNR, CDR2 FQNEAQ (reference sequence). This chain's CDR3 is CASSLEGSRTGSGYTF. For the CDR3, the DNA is TGTGCCAGCAGCTTAGAAGGGAGTAGGACAGGGAGCGGCTACACCTTC. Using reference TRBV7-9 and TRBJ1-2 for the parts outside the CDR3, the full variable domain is DTGVSQNPRHKITKRGQNVTFRCDPISEHNRLYWYRQTLGQGPEFLTYFQNEAQLEKSRLLSDRFSAERPKGSFSTLEIQRTEQGDSAMYLCASSLEGSRTGSGYTFGSGTRLTVV.